This T cell receptor beta chain was sequenced during a study of regulatory T cells in long-lasting Graves disease. Findings and limits, study-wide: The TCR repertoire of persistent Graves' patients was less diverse than that of newly diagnosed ones.

Researchers made TCR beta libraries by using iRepertoire HTBI primers and running Arm-PCR on CDR3 regions. TCRdb re-analysed the multiplex PCR reads in MiXCR, keeping a single row per CDR3 protein. The sample has around 300,000 distinct CDR3 sequences, around 21% seen once; the top ten hold about 56%. Germline lookup yields CDR1 SGHTA and CDR2 FQGTGA. CDR3 length equals 14 residues. Trimming removed 0 bases from V and 6 bases from J; junction bases left unmatched: 3. About this clonotype itself: The antigen is unknown.

The sample's time point: persistent/refractory GD, antithyroid drugs over 5 years with positive TRAb. PBMCs provided the RNA from which the TCR library was made. The sequenced sample was peripheral blood mononuclear cells (PBMCs), obtained when the disease was refractory, from a patient treated with antithyroid drugs. The TCR sequence derives from a female donor with Graves disease. This chain links TRBV7-3 with TRBJ2-5, with 8 bases fitting TRBD2. This chain's CDR3 is CASSLTSGSKTQYF. The CDR3 coding sequence is TGTGCCAGCAGCTTAACGAGCGGGAGTAAGACCCAGTACTTC.